Listed below are T cell receptor beta chains from one sample, sequenced in a study of blood T cell repertoires in COVID-19. Clones were read by immunoSEQ multiplex PCR, and TCRdb kept only the in-frame ones, dropping some. The sample has hundreds of thousands of clones, around nine tenths seen once. Sequencing was performed on peripheral blood. These receptors originate from a man aged 55 to 70 who had recovered from COVID-19. The CDR3 runs from the conserved cysteine through the conserved F or W. The order of the fields is clone size, J gene, D gene, V gene, CDR3 DNA, CDR3 protein. The D gene is left open where the match is weak. Clone sizes are given selectively: once, few, many, or a class where the clone is expanded.

>.|TRBJ1-1|TRBD1|TRBV3-1/TRBV3-2
TGTGCCAGCAGCCGGGGACAGGGGGGCACTGAAGCTTTCTTT
CASSRGQGGTEAFF
>.|TRBJ1-6|.|TRBV7-9
TGTGCCAGCACCCTAGGGGGCTCCTATAATTCACCCCTCCACTTT
CASTLGGSYNSPLHF
>.|TRBJ1-1|.|TRBV3-1/TRBV3-2
TGTGCCAGCAGCCAAGATCGTCGGAACAGGCCAACTGAAGCTTTCTTT
CASSQDRRNRPTEAFF
>.|TRBJ2-5|.|TRBV5-4
TGTGCCAGCAGCTCGGAGGGACTCCCGGGGGAGACCCAGTACTTC
CASSSEGLPGETQYF
>.|TRBJ2-3|TRBD1|TRBV7-9
TGTGCCAGCAGTCCCGGACAGGGGAGAGATACGCAGTATTTT
CASSPGQGRDTQYF
>.|TRBJ1-2|TRBD1|TRBV5-8
TGTGCCAGCAGCCCCCTCGTAAAGCACAGGGGTGGCTACACCTTC
CASSPLVKHRGGYTF
>many|TRBJ1-2|TRBD1|TRBV2
TGTGCCAGCAGCCTACAGGGGGCGAGATTCTATGGCTACACCTTC
CASSLQGARFYGYTF
>.|TRBJ2-1|.|TRBV30
TGTGCCTGGAGTGTTTCTAGGAATGAGCAGTTCTTC
CAWSVSRNEQFF
>.|TRBJ2-5|TRBD2|TRBV7-3
TGTGCCAGCAGCCAGACGGGACTAGCGGGGGACGAGACCCAGTACTTC
CASSQTGLAGDETQYF
>.|TRBJ2-2|TRBD2|TRBV18
TGTGCCAGCTCACTCGGGCTAGCGGGCACCGGGGAGCTGTTTTTT
CASSLGLAGTGELFF
>.|TRBJ1-2|.|TRBV9
TGTGCCAGCAGCGTAGTAGGGGAGGTCGGGGCGGTCACCTTC
CASSVVGEVGAVTF
>.|TRBJ1-2|.|TRBV6-5
TGTGCCAGCAGCCCCTACTCCCGAATGGGCTACACCTTC
CASSPYSRMGYTF
>.|TRBJ1-2|.|TRBV10-3
TGTGCCGCCCGGAGGGGCTCTGACTATGGCTACACCTTC
CAARRGSDYGYTF
>.|TRBJ1-5|.|TRBV12-3/TRBV12-4
TGTGCCAGCAGGCCTGGGGCTCAGCCCCAGCATTTT
CASRPGAQPQHF
>.|TRBJ2-3|TRBD2|TRBV14
TGTGCCAGCAGCCGAAGGATCCGGGGGGGAGACACAGATACGCAGTATTTT
CASSRRIRGGDTDTQYF
>.|TRBJ1-2|TRBD1|TRBV5-1
TGCGCCAGCAGCTCGTTGGACAGGGGGTTGTCTGGCTACACCTTC
CASSSLDRGLSGYTF
>.|TRBJ2-5|TRBD2|TRBV5-4
TGTGCCAGCAGCACTAGCGGGGGGGCCTGGGAGACCCAGTACTTC
CASSTSGGAWETQYF
>.|TRBJ2-7|.|TRBV5-1
TGCGCCAGCAGCCGGACTACCGCATACGAGCAGTACTTC
CASSRTTAYEQYF
>.|TRBJ2-2|TRBD2|TRBV4-2
TGTGCCAGCAGCCGCGAACCCCCGGGACTAGGGACCGGGGAGCTGTTTTTT
CASSREPPGLGTGELFF
>.|TRBJ1-6|.|TRBV7-3
TGTGCCAGCAGCCAACTGAATAATTCACCCCTCCACTTT
CASSQLNNSPLHF
>once|TRBJ1-2|.|TRBV27
TGTGCCAGCAGTTCTTCAGGGGACTATGGCTACACCTTC
CASSSSGDYGYTF
>.|TRBJ2-1|TRBD2|TRBV2
TGTGCCAGCAGTGAAGGGCGGGGGGGGTCCTACAATGAGCAGTTCTTC
CASSEGRGGSYNEQFF
>.|TRBJ2-1|TRBD1|TRBV3-1/TRBV3-2
TGTGCCAGCAGCCTCTCTGGGACAGGCCGTCAGCAGTTCTTC
CASSLSGTGRQQFF
>.|TRBJ2-3|TRBD1|TRBV7-9
TGTGCCAGCAGCTATGGGACAGGCGGCACAGATACGCAGTATTTT
CASSYGTGGTDTQYF
>.|TRBJ2-3|.|TRBV4-3
TGCGCCAGCAGCCAAGATGGACAAACAGATACGCAGTATTTT
CASSQDGQTDTQYF
>.|TRBJ2-2|.|TRBV6-2/TRBV6-3
TGTGCCAGCCGCCTTCCCGGTAGCGGGGAGCTGTTTTTT
CASRLPGSGELFF
>.|TRBJ2-1|.|TRBV7-2
TGTGCCAGCAGCCCCGGAGGGTCTTCCTACAATGAGCAGTTCTTC
CASSPGGSSYNEQFF
>once|TRBJ1-4|.|TRBV7-2
TGTGCCAGCAGCTTAGTCGCAGGGTCTAATGAAAAACTGTTTTTT
CASSLVAGSNEKLFF
>.|TRBJ1-4|.|TRBV6-6
TGTGCCAGCAGCCACAGGGCTGGTGAAAAACTGTTTTTT
CASSHRAGEKLFF
>.|TRBJ1-4|.|TRBV6-6
TGTGCCAGCAGTCAGCCGTCCCTGGATGAAAAACTGTTTTTT
CASSQPSLDEKLFF
>.|TRBJ2-3|TRBD1|TRBV5-1
TGCGCCAGCAGCTTAGGACAGGTCAGCACAGATACGCAGTATTTT
CASSLGQVSTDTQYF
>once|TRBJ2-3|TRBD2|TRBV30
TGTGCCTGGGTCGGGACTAGCGGTCGCACAGATACGCAGTATTTT
CAWVGTSGRTDTQYF
>.|TRBJ1-5|.|TRBV4-1
TGCGCCAGCGGTGCAGGGCCCCCTACGGGCAATCAGCCCCAGCATTTT
CASGAGPPTGNQPQHF
>.|TRBJ2-2|TRBD2|TRBV5-1
TGCGCCAGCAGCTTGCTAGCGGGGGGCACCGGGGAGCTGTTTTTT
CASSLLAGGTGELFF